The rows below give T cell receptor beta chains drawn from one sample of a study of beta chain features in type 1 diabetes. Produced via immunoSEQ multiplex PCR; TCRdb's table is partial and in-frame only. The sample includes some 370,000 clones, 8.5% to 10% of them seen just once. The sequenced material came from central memory CD4+ T cells from blood. These receptors were taken from a man aged 30 to 45 with type 1 diabetes. Both conserved end residues are part of each CDR3. The D gene is left open where the match is weak. The listing skips clone size in some rows; elsewhere it reads once, few, many or a size class.

d_call	clone_size	v_call	j_call	cdr3_nt	cdr3_aa
TRBD2	few	TRBV28	TRBJ2-7	TGTGCCAGCAGTAGTGCCGGGACTAGTCTTTACGAGCAGTACTTC	CASSSAGTSLYEQYF
TRBD1	NA	TRBV9	TRBJ1-5	TGTGCCAGCAGCGTTGGCAGGGGGGAGCCCCAGCATTTT	CASSVGRGEPQHF
NA	NA	TRBV5-4	TRBJ1-4	TGTGCCAGCAGTACCTCGGTGGGGACCAGGCTGTTTTTT	CASSTSVGTRLFF
NA	few	TRBV11-3	TRBJ2-3	TGTGCCAGCAGCGTGGACAGTGCTAGCACAGATACGCAGTATTTT	CASSVDSASTDTQYF
NA	few	TRBV5-4	TRBJ2-7	TGTGCCAGCAGCCAAGTCCTTGGACGGGGAATCTACGAGCAGTACTTC	CASSQVLGRGIYEQYF
TRBD1	NA	TRBV5-1	TRBJ2-5	TGCGCCAGCAGCTTGTCTGACAGGGGTGAGACCCAGTACTTC	CASSLSDRGETQYF
NA	few	TRBV9	TRBJ2-1	TGTGCCAGCAGCGTGTCGACGGCCCTCAATTCCTACAATGAGCAGTTCTTC	CASSVSTALNSYNEQFF
NA	few	TRBV2	TRBJ1-4	TGTGCCAGCAGCCCCGAGGGGGGCGCGGGGGAAAAACTGTTTTTT	CASSPEGGAGEKLFF
NA	few	TRBV27	TRBJ2-4	TGTGCCAGCAGTTTATGGTCGGAGGCCAAAAACATTCAGTACTTC	CASSLWSEAKNIQYF
NA	few	TRBV29-1	TRBJ2-5	TGCAGCGTTGACAGGGGAGGCCGAGAGACCCAGTACTTC	CSVDRGGRETQYF
NA	NA	TRBV7-9	TRBJ2-5	TGTGCCAGCAGCGGACAAGAGACCCAGTACTTC	CASSGQETQYF
NA	few	TRBV11-2	TRBJ1-1	TGTGCCAGCAGCTTTCAGGGAGGGAACACTGAAGCTTTCTTT	CASSFQGGNTEAFF
NA	NA	TRBV7-6	TRBJ2-3	TGTGCCAGCAGCTGGAGGGTCGACCGCACAGATACGCAGTATTTT	CASSWRVDRTDTQYF
NA	few	TRBV7-9	TRBJ1-4	TGTGCCAGCAGCTCCCAGGAGAATGAAAAACTGTTTTTT	CASSSQENEKLFF
NA	many	TRBV18	TRBJ1-1	TGTGCCAGCTCACCTAACAGTTCTCCTGAAGCTTTCTTT	CASSPNSSPEAFF
NA	few	TRBV5-1	TRBJ2-1	TGTGCCAGCAGCTTGGGATTGGGGCCCTACAATGAGCAGTTCTTC	CASSLGLGPYNEQFF
NA	once	TRBV18	TRBJ1-1	TGTGCCAGCTCACCACCGGAGGGGCGCGGCACTGAAGCTTTCTTT	CASSPPEGRGTEAFF
NA	NA	TRBV19	TRBJ2-5	TGTGCCAGTAGTATAGAAGGCACAGGGTACGAGACCCAGTACTTC	CASSIEGTGYETQYF
TRBD2	NA	TRBV7-8	TRBJ2-1	TGTGCCGGCAGCAATCCTCTGACTAGCGGACATGGCGATGAGCAGTTCTTC	CAGSNPLTSGHGDEQFF
NA	few	TRBV5-1	TRBJ2-5	TGCGCCAGCAGCAGTCGGACCTCGGCAGAGACCCAGTACTTC	CASSSRTSAETQYF
TRBD2	few	TRBV5-4	TRBJ2-3	TGTGCCAGCAGCCGACCTAGCGGTAGCACAGATACGCAGTATTTT	CASSRPSGSTDTQYF
NA	few	TRBV5-1	TRBJ2-2	TGCGCCAGCAGCTTGGAGGGGGAGCTGTTTTTT	CASSLEGELFF
NA	few	TRBV7-3	TRBJ2-5	TGTGCCAGCAGCCAAACCGCGGTAGGGGCGGGCGAGACCCAGTACTTC	CASSQTAVGAGETQYF
TRBD2	NA	TRBV7-7	TRBJ2-7	TGTGCTAGCAGCTTAAAGGGAGGGTCCGGCGAGCAGTACTTC	CASSLKGGSGEQYF
TRBD2	NA	TRBV9	TRBJ2-5	TGTGCCAGCAGCCAACTTAGCGGGAGCGACGAGACCCAGTACTTC	CASSQLSGSDETQYF
NA	NA	TRBV9	TRBJ2-1	TGTGCCAGCGGGCGCTCTGTTGAGCAGTTCTTC	CASGRSVEQFF
NA	NA	TRBV4-2	TRBJ2-5	TGTGCCAGCAGCCGAAACCCACTAGTTCCCGAAGAGACCCAGTACTTC	CASSRNPLVPEETQYF
TRBD2	few	TRBV10-3	TRBJ2-1	TGTGCCATCAGGGGGGCTAGCGGGAGTAGGAATGAGCAGTTCTTC	CAIRGASGSRNEQFF
NA	few	TRBV7-2	TRBJ1-1	TGTGCCAGCAGCTCCCGCGACACTGAAGCTTTCTTT	CASSSRDTEAFF
TRBD1	few	TRBV27	TRBJ2-2	TGTGCCAGCAGTTTTTGGGGACAGGGGAACACCGGGGAGCTGTTTTTT	CASSFWGQGNTGELFF
NA	few	TRBV6-1	TRBJ2-7	TGTGCCAGCATCCAGGCGGGACCGATCTACGAGCAGTACTTC	CASIQAGPIYEQYF
TRBD2	few	TRBV7-3	TRBJ2-3	TGTGCCAGCAGCTTGGTAGCGGGGGTTAGCACAGATACGCAGTATTTT	CASSLVAGVSTDTQYF
NA	few	TRBV4-1	TRBJ2-3	TGCGCCAGCAGCCAGGGGGGACTGTTCAGCACAGATACGCAGTATTTT	CASSQGGLFSTDTQYF
NA	NA	TRBV6-6	TRBJ1-1	TGTGCCACAATTACAGGGCAGGACACTGAAGCTTTCTTT	CATITGQDTEAFF
NA	NA	TRBV27	TRBJ2-3	TGTGCCAGCAGTGGGGCAGGGACAGATACGCAGTATTTT	CASSGAGTDTQYF
NA	many	TRBV4-3	TRBJ2-7	TGCGCCAGCAGCCAAGATCTAGGGACCTACGAGCAGTACTTC	CASSQDLGTYEQYF
NA	many	TRBV10-3	TRBJ2-4	TGTGCCATCAGTGAGGCACTAGCCAAAAACATTCAGTACTTC	CAISEALAKNIQYF